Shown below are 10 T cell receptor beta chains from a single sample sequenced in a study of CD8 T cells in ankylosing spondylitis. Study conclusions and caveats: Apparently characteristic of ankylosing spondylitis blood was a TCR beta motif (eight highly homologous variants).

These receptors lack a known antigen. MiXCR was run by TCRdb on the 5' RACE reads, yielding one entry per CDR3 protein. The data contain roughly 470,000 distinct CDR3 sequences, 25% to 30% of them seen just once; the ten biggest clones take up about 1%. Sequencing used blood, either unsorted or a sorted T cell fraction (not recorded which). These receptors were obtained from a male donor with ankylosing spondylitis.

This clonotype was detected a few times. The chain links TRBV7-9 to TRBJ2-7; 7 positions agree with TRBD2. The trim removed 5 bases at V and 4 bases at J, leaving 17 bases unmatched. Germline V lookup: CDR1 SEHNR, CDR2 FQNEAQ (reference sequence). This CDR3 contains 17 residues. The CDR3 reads CASSPLGGGPSLYEQYF. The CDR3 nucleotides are TGTGCCAGCAGCCCCCTCGGGGGAGGGCCTTCTTTATACGAGCAGTACTTC.

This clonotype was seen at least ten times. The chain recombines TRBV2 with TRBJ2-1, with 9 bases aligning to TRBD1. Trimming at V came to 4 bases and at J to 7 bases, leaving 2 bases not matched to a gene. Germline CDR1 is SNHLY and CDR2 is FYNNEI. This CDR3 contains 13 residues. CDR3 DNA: TGTGCCAGCAGTGCAGGGACAGGGAATGAGCAGTTCTTC. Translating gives CASSAGTGNEQFF.

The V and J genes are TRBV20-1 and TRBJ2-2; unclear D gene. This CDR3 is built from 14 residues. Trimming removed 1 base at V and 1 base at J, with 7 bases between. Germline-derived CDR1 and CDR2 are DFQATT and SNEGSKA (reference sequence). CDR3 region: CSARAGWNTGELFF. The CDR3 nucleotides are TGCAGTGCTAGAGCGGGCTGGAACACCGGGGAGCTGTTTTTT.

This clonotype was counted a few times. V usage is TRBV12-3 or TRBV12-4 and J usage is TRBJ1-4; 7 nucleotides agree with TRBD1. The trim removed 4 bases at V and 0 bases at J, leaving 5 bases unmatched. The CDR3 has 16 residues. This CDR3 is CASSSTGLATNEKLFF. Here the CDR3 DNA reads TGTGCCAGCAGTTCGACAGGGTTAGCAACTAATGAAAAACTGTTTTTT.

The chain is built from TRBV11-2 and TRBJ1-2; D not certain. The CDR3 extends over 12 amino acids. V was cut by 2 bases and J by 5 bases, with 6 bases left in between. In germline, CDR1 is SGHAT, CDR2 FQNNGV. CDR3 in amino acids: CASSLNPYGYTF. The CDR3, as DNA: TGTGCCAGCAGCTTAAACCCATATGGCTACACCTTC.

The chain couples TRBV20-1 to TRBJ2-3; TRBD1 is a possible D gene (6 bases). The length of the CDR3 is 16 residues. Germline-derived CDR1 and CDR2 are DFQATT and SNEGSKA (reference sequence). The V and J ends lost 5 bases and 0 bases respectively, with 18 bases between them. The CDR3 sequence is CSAPPGTRVSTDTQYF. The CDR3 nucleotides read TGCAGTGCTCCCCCCGGGACAAGGGTTAGCACAGATACGCAGTATTTT.

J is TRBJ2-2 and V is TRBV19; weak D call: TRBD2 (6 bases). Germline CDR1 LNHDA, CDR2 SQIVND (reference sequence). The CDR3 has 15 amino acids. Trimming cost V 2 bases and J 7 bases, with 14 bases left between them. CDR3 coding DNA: TGTGCCAGTAGTATAACATTGGGACTGCACGGGGAGCTGTTTTTT. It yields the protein CASSITLGLHGELFF.

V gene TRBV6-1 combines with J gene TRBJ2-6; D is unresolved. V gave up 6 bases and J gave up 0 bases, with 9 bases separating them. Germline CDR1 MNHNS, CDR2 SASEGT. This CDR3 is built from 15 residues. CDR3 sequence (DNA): TGTGCCAGCAGCGGGTTGAGCTCTGGGGCCAACGTCCTGACTTTC. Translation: CASSGLSSGANVLTF.

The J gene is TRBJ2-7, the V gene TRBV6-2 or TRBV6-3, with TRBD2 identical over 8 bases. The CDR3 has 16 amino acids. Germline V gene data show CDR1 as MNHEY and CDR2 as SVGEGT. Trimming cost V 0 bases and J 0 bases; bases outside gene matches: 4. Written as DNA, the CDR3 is TGTGCCAGCAGTTACTCGGACAGCGGGAGCTCCTACGAGCAGTACGTC. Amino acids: CASSYSDSGSSYEQYV.

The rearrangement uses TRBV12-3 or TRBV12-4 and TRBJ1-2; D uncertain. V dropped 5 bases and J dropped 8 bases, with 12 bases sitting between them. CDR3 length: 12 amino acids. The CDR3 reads CASSIVGGGYTF. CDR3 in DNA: TGTGCCAGCAGTATAGTTGGCGGAGGCTACACCTTC.